The clone carrying this T cell receptor beta chain has only one observation. This sample is drawn from a study of shared clonotypes between healthy human individuals. The CDR3 length is 16 residues. The germline V gene has CDR1 LNHNV and CDR2 YYDKDF (reference sequence). With 5 bases clipped from V and 7 bases from J, the junction kept 17 bases outside the gene matches. Naive CD8 cells were CD45RO-negative, positively selected for CCR7, excluding terminally differentiated effector memory CD45RA+ cells. Original methodology: Filtering was not the same, since immunoSEQ gave junction-only sequences without quality scores. Assay used: immunoSEQ multiplex PCR; TCRdb lists only in-frame clones, some missing. For V, J and clone size, that table is used; D and trimming come from the DNA. The repertoire includes about 2.1 million clones, 80% to 95% of them detected once, and around 1.7% sits in the top ten.

This clonotype was sampled from a young man in good health. Some clones in this sample may be carry-over from other donors' samples. The sample consisted of naive CD8+ T cells from PBMCs. The chain carries TRBV15 and TRBJ2-7; TRBD2 matches 7 bases. CDR3 sequence (DNA): TGTGCCACCAGCCGACCCCCCTGGGGACGGGGACTAGAGCAGTACTTC. Amino acids: CATSRPPWGRGLEQYF.